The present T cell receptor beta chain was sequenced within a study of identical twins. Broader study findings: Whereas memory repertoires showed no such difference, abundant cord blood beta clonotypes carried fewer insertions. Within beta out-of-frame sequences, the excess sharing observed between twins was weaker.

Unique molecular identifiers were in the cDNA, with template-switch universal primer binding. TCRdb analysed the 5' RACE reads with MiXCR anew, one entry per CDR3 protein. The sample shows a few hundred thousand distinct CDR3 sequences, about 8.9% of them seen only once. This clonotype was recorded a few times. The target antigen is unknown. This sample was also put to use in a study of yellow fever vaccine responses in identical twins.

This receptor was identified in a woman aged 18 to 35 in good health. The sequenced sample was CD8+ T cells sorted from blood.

As DNA, the CDR3 is TGTGCCAGTAGTATGGGAGGGGGCACTCCTACGGAGCAGTACTTC. Protein: CASSMGGGTPTEQYF. The J gene is TRBJ2-7, the V gene TRBV19, with D possibly being TRBD1 or TRBD2 (7 bases each). The V gene lost 3 bases and the J gene lost 7 bases, with 19 bases spanning the gap. There are 15 residues in the CDR3. Per the germline V gene, CDR1 is LNHDA and CDR2 is SQIVND (reference sequence).